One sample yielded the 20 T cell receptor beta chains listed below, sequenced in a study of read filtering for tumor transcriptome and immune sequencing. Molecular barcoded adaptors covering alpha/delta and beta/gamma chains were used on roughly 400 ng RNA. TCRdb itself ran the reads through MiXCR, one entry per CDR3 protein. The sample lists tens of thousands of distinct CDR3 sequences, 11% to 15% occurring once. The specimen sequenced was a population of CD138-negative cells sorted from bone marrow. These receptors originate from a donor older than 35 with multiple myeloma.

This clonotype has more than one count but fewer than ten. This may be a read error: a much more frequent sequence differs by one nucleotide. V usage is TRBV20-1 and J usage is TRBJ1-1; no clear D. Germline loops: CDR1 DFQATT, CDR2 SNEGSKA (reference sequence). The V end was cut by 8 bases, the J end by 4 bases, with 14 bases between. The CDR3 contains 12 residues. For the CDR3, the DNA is TGCAGTCCCGAGTTGATGAGCACTGAAGCTTTCTTT. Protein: CSPELMSTEAFF.

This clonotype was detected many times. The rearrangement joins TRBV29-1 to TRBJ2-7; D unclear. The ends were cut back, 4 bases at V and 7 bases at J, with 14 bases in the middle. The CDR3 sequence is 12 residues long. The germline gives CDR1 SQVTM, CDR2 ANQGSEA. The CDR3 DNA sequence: TGCAGCGTTGGGAACACTCCGCGGGAGCAGTACTTC. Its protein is CSVGNTPREQYF.

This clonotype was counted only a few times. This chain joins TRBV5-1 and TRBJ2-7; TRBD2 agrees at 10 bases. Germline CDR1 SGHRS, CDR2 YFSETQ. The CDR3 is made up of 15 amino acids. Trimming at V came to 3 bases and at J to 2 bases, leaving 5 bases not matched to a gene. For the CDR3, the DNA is TGCGCCAGCAGCTCCGGACTAGCGGTCGCCTACGAGCAGTACTTC. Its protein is CASSSGLAVAYEQYF.

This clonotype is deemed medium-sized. CDR3 in amino acids: CASSFVNQPQHF. DNA of the CDR3: TGTGCCAGCAGTTTCGTTAATCAGCCCCAGCATTTT. The chain combines TRBV12-3 or TRBV12-4 with TRBJ1-5; D gene unclear. The V end was cut by 3 bases, the J end by 4 bases, with 4 bases between. The CDR3 totals 12 residues.

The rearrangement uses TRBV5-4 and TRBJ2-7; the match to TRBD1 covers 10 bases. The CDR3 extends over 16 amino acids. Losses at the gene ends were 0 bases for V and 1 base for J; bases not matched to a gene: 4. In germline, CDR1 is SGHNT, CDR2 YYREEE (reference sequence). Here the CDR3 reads CASSLAGTGESYEQYF. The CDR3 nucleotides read TGTGCCAGCAGCTTGGCCGGGACAGGGGAATCCTACGAGCAGTACTTC.

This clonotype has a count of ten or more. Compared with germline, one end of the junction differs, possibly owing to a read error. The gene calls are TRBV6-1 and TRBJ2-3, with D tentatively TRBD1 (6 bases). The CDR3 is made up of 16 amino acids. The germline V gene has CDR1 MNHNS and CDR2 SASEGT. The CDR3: CASSGPVTGPTDTQYF. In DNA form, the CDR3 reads TGTGCCAGCAGTGGGCCTGTGACAGGCCCCACAGACACGCAGTATTTT.

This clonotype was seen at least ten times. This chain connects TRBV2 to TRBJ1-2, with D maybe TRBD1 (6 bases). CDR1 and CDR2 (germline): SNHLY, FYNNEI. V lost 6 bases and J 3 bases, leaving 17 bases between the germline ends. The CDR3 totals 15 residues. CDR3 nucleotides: TGTGCCAGCAGAGAGGACAGAGGGGATTACTATGGCTACACCTTC. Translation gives CASREDRGDYYGYTF.

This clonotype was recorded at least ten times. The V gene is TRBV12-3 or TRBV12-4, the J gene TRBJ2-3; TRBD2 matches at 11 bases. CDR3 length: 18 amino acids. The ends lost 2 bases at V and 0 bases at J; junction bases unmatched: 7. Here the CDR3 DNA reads TGTGCCAGCAGTTTATTAGGGGGACTAGCGGTAAGCACAGATACGCAGTATTTT. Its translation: CASSLLGGLAVSTDTQYF.

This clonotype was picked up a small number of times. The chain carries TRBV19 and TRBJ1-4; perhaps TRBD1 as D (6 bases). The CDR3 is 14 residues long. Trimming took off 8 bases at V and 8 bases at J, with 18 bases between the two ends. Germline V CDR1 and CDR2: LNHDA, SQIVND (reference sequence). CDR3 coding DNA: TGTGCCAGTCTGAAACAGGGTGGCGGAGAAAAACTGTTTTTT. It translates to CASLKQGGGEKLFF.

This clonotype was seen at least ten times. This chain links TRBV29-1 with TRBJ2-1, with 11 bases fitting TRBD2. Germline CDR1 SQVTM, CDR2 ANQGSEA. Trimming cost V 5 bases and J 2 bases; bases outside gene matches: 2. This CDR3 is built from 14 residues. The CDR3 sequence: CSVLLAGAYNEQFF. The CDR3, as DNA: TGCAGCGTTCTACTAGCGGGAGCCTACAATGAGCAGTTCTTC.

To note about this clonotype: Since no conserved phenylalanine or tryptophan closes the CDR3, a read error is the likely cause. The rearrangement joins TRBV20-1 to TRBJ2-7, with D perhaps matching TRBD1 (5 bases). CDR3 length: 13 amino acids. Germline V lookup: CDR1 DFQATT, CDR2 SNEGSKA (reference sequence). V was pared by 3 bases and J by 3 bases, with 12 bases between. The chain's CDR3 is CSARSGNSYEQYY. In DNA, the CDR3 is TGCAGTGCTAGGTCAGGGAATAGCTACGAGCAGTACTAC.

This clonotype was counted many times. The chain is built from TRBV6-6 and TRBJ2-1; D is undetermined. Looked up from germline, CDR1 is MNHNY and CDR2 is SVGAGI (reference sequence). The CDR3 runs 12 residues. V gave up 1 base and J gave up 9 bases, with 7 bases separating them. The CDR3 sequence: CASSYFAVEQFF. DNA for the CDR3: TGTGCCAGCAGTTACTTTGCGGTTGAGCAGTTCTTC.

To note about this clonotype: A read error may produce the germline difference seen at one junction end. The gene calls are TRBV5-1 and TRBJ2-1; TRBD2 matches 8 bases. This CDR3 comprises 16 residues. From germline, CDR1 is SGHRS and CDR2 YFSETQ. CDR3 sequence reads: CASSLGREESYNEQFF. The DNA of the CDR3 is TGCGCCAGCAGCTTGGGGCGGGAGGAGTCCTACAACGAGCAGTTCTTC.

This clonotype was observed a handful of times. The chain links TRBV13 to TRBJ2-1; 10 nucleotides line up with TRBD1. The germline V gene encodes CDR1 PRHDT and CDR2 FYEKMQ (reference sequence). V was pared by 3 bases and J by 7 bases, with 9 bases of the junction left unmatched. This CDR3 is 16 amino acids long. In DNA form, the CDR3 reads TGTGCCAGCAGCTTGCCGGGACAGGGGTGGGGTAATGAGCAGTTCTTC. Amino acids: CASSLPGQGWGNEQFF.

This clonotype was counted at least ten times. The CDR3 sequence is CSVVDMRETEQFF. Here the CDR3 DNA reads TGCAGCGTTGTGGACATGCGGGAGACTGAGCAGTTCTTC. V and J are TRBV29-1 and TRBJ2-1; 7 bases fit TRBD2. Germline lookup yields CDR1 SQVTM and CDR2 ANQGSEA. V was pared by 4 bases and J by 9 bases, with 9 bases of the junction left unmatched. There are 13 residues in the CDR3.

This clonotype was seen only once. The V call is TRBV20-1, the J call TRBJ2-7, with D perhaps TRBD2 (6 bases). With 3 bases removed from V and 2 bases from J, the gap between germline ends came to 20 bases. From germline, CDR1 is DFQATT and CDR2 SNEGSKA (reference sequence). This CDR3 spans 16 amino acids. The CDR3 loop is CSASPAGGGNPYEQYF. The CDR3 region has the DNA TGCAGTGCTAGTCCCGCCGGTGGGGGGAATCCCTACGAGCAGTACTTC.

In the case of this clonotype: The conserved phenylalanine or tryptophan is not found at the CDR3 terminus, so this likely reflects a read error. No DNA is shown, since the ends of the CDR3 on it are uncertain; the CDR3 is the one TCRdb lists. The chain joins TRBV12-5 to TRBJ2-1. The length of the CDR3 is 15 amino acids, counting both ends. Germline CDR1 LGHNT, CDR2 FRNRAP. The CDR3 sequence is CASGLSGDFYNEQVT.

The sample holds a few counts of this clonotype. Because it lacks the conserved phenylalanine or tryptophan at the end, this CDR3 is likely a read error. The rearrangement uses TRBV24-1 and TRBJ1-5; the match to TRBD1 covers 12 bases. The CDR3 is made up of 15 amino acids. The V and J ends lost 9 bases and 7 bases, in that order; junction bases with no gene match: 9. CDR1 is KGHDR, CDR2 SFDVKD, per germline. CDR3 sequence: CATAPGQGAGQPQHL. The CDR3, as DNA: TGTGCCACCGCTCCGGGACAGGGGGCCGGCCAGCCCCAGCATCTT.

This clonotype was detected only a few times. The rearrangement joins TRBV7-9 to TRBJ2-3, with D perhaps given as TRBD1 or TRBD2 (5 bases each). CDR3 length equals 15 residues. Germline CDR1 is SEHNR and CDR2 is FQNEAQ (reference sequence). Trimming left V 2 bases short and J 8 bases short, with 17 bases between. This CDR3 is CASSLSGQGSGTQYF. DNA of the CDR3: TGTGCCAGCAGCTTAAGCGGACAAGGCAGTGGTACGCAGTATTTT. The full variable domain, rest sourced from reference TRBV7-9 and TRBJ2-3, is DTGVSQNPRHKITKRGQNVTFRCDPISEHNRLYWYRQTLGQGPEFLTYFQNEAQLEKSRLLSDRFSAERPKGSFSTLEIQRTEQGDSAMYLCASSLSGQGSGTQYFGPGTRLTVL.

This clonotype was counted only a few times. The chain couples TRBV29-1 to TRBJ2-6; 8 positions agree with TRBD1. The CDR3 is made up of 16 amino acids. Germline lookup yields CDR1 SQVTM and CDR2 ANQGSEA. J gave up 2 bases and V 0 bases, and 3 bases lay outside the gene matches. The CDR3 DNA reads TGCAGCGTTGAAGATCCGACAGGGGCTGGGGCCAACGTCCTGACTTTC. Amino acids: CSVEDPTGAGANVLTF.